Listed here are 27 T cell receptor beta chains from one sample, sequenced in a study of cytomegalovirus exposure and HLA in healthy donors. TCRdb's table, derived via immunoSEQ multiplex PCR, lists solely in-frame clones and lacks some. The sample consists of some 80,000 clones, approximately 96% of them appearing once. Sequencing was done on a sample of PBMCs. These receptors came from a woman between 18 and 29 years old in good health and CMV-seronegative.

The J gene is TRBJ2-1, the V gene TRBV5-6, with TRBD2 matching 10 bases. The CDR3 covers 15 residues. CDR1 is SGHDT, CDR2 YYEEEE, per germline. Losses at the gene ends were 4 bases for V and 9 bases for J; bases not matched to a gene: 10. The CDR3 here is CASSRVAGGSREQFF. DNA of the CDR3: TGTGCCAGCAGCAGAGTAGCGGGAGGATCGCGTGAGCAGTTCTTC.

This chain connects TRBV2 to TRBJ2-7; 8 nucleotides line up with TRBD1. Losses at the gene ends were 4 bases for V and 2 bases for J; bases not matched to a gene: 7. Germline V gives CDR1 SNHLY, CDR2 FYNNEI. This CDR3 is 15 amino acids long. CDR3 in amino acids: CASSAGPGGTYEQYF. The CDR3 nucleotides are TGTGCCAGCAGTGCTGGGCCAGGGGGCACCTACGAGCAGTACTTC.

This chain uses TRBV27 with TRBJ2-5, with 11 positions matching TRBD2. Losses at the gene ends were 0 bases for V and 4 bases for J; bases not matched to a gene: 7. The CDR3 is made up of 17 amino acids. Per germline, CDR1 MNHEY and CDR2 SMNVEV (reference sequence). This CDR3 is CASSLSLSSGRSETQYF. The CDR3 DNA is TGTGCCAGCAGTTTATCGCTATCTAGCGGGAGGTCAGAGACCCAGTACTTC.

This clone showed up just a few times. This rearrangement joins TRBV29-1 to TRBJ2-5, with D perhaps matching TRBD2 (6 bases). Trimming removed 4 bases from V and 4 bases from J, with 16 bases in between. The CDR3 length is 14 residues. Germline V gene data show CDR1 as SQVTM and CDR2 as ANQGSEA. CDR3 sequence: CSVVGASGGETQYF. The CDR3 DNA reads as TGCAGCGTTGTTGGGGCATCCGGGGGAGAGACCCAGTACTTC.

The genes are TRBV7-9 and TRBJ2-5; D is undetermined. Trimming shortened V by 8 bases and J by 5 bases, and 24 bases separated the two germline ends. Germline V gene lookup returns CDR1 SEHNR and CDR2 FQNEAQ (reference sequence). This CDR3 is 16 amino acids long. CDR3 DNA sequence: TGTGCCAGCGGTCATTCCCTGCCTTCAAAGGAGGAGACCCAGTACTTC. As protein: CASGHSLPSKEETQYF. The complete variable domain, with remaining parts taken from reference TRBV7-9 and TRBJ2-5, reads DTGVSQNPRHKITKRGQNVTFRCDPISEHNRLYWYRQTLGQGPEFLTYFQNEAQLEKSRLLSDRFSAERPKGSFSTLEIQRTEQGDSAMYLCASGHSLPSKEETQYFGPGTRLLVL.

This sequence joins TRBV27 and TRBJ1-3, with D possibly TRBD1 on 5 matching bases. CDR3 size: 17 residues. Germline-derived CDR1 and CDR2 are MNHEY and SMNVEV (reference sequence). V was cut by 0 bases and J by 4 bases, with 16 bases left in between. CDR3 protein: CASSLSIGDSGGNTIYF. CDR3 DNA sequence: TGTGCCAGCAGTTTATCGATTGGGGACTCGGGGGGAAACACCATATATTTT.

V usage is TRBV6-1 and J usage is TRBJ2-2, with D perhaps matching TRBD2 (5 bases). The CDR3 runs to 15 residues. Deletions cut 3 bases from V and 0 bases from J, with 8 bases between. CDR1 is MNHNS and CDR2 is SASEGT in the germline V gene. CDR3 DNA sequence: TGTGCCAGCAGTGAGGAACTAGCGAACACCGGGGAGCTGTTTTTT. Translation: CASSEELANTGELFF.

This chain joins TRBV25-1 and TRBJ2-2; 7 nucleotides match TRBD2. With 2 bases clipped from V and 6 bases from J, the junction kept 12 bases outside the gene matches. Germline V CDR1 and CDR2: MGHDK, SYGVNS. The CDR3 is 17 amino acids. The CDR3 region has the DNA TGTGCCAGCAGTGAAGAATTCGCGGGAGTATCGGCCGGGGAGCTGTTTTTT. Its translation: CASSEEFAGVSAGELFF.

A single count supports this clone. In nucleotides, the CDR3 is TGCAGCGTTGAAGGCGGGAGGGACCCTAGCACAGATACGCAGTATTTT. Encoded protein: CSVEGGRDPSTDTQYF. V is TRBV29-1 and J is TRBJ2-3; 9 nucleotides line up with TRBD2. Germline-derived CDR1 and CDR2 are SQVTM and ANQGSEA. Trimming took 1 base from V and 0 from J; bases not matched to a gene: 5. The CDR3 length is 16 residues.

The V and J genes are TRBV19 and TRBJ2-7, with a weak D call TRBD1 (5 bases). Trimming removed 7 bases from V and 4 bases from J, with 8 bases in between. CDR3 length: 11 amino acids. Germline values: CDR1 LNHDA, CDR2 SQIVND (reference sequence). The CDR3 region has the DNA TGTGCCAGTACTGACAGTTACGAGCAGTACTTC. Translating it yields CASTDSYEQYF.

The chain recombines TRBV19 with TRBJ2-2; no clear D gene. The V gene lost 8 bases and the J gene lost 7 bases, with 17 bases spanning the gap. This CDR3 is 14 amino acids long. Germline-derived CDR1 and CDR2 are LNHDA and SQIVND (reference sequence). CDR3 nucleotide sequence: TGTGCCAGTGTCCCCCTGGTGAGCAACGGGGAGCTGTTTTTT. It translates to CASVPLVSNGELFF.

The rearrangement links TRBV29-1 to TRBJ1-4; 8 nucleotides match TRBD1. V lost 8 bases and J lost 6; bases outside the gene matches: 5. This CDR3 comprises 12 residues. The germline gives CDR1 SQVTM, CDR2 ANQGSEA. CDR3 bases: TGCAGCCATTCGACAGGGGATGAAAAACTGTTTTTT. Residues: CSHSTGDEKLFF.

Only one count was recorded for this clone. DNA of the CDR3: TGTGCCAGTTCAGGGAACCCTCAAGAGACCCAGTACTTC. This encodes CASSGNPQETQYF. The chain couples TRBV14 to TRBJ2-5; TRBD1 is a possible D gene (5 bases). Trimming removed 9 bases at V and 2 bases at J, with 13 bases between. Per the germline V gene, CDR1 is SGHDN and CDR2 is FVKESK. This CDR3 has 13 amino acids.

V usage is TRBV6-1 and J usage is TRBJ2-3; D might be TRBD1 (5 bases). Germline loops: CDR1 MNHNS, CDR2 SASEGT. The CDR3 sequence is 14 residues long. Trimming removed 2 bases from V and 1 base from J, with 7 bases in between. In DNA, the CDR3 is TGTGCCAGCAGTGAAAGGGGTGGCACAGATACGCAGTATTTT. It codes for CASSERGGTDTQYF.

The chain is built from TRBV27 and TRBJ2-1; TRBD2 matches at 12 bases. V dropped 7 bases and J dropped 0; count of bases not matched to a gene: 13. Germline-derived CDR1 and CDR2 are MNHEY and SMNVEV (reference sequence). This CDR3 region has 19 residues. The CDR3 loop is CASTSLHLAGGSSYNEQFF. In nucleotides, the CDR3 is TGTGCCAGCACCAGTTTACACCTAGCGGGAGGGAGCTCCTACAATGAGCAGTTCTTC.

This chain uses TRBV5-6 with TRBJ2-7; 8 bases map to TRBD2. The CDR3 loop spans 14 amino acids. The V segment lost 1 base and the J segment 2 bases; nucleotides outside the gene matches: 2. The V gene's germline CDR1 is SGHDT and CDR2 YYEEEE. The CDR3 region has the DNA TGTGCCAGCAGCTTGAGGGGACTAGCCTACGAGCAGTACTTC. Protein: CASSLRGLAYEQYF.

The CDR3 sequence: CAISVAGNTEAFF. The CDR3 nucleotides read TGTGCCATCAGTGTGGCAGGCAACACTGAAGCTTTCTTT. V and J are TRBV10-3 and TRBJ1-1; D uncertain. V lost 4 bases and J 2 bases, leaving 8 bases between the germline ends. Germline V lookup: CDR1 ENHRY, CDR2 SYGVKD. The CDR3 runs to 13 residues.

V is TRBV4-2 and J is TRBJ2-7; 7 bases align to TRBD1. Germline V gene sequence: CDR1 LGHNA, CDR2 YNFKEQ. J was trimmed by 7 bases and V by 2 bases; bases with no gene match: 11. The CDR3 loop spans 15 amino acids. Here the CDR3 reads CASSQLYRGRWEQYF. CDR3 DNA: TGTGCCAGCAGCCAACTTTACAGGGGTCGGTGGGAGCAGTACTTC.

The chain has TRBV9 and TRBJ2-1, with 9 bases aligning to TRBD2. Germline CDR1 is SGDLS and CDR2 is YYNGEE. The CDR3 is made up of 15 amino acids. After removal of 0 bases from V and 3 bases from J, the junction contained 1 base not matched to a gene. CDR3 coding DNA: TGTGCCAGCAGCGTAGGGCGGGGGGGCTACAATGAGCAGTTCTTC. Amino acids: CASSVGRGGYNEQFF.

This CDR3 reads CSAETGASTDTQYF. In nucleotides, the CDR3 is TGCAGCGCCGAAACAGGGGCGAGCACAGATACGCAGTATTTT. The chain combines TRBV29-1 with TRBJ2-3; TRBD1 matches at 7 bases. The junction had 7 bases not matched to a gene; V was cut back by 7 bases and J by 0 bases. The CDR3 length is 14 residues. Per germline, CDR1 SQVTM and CDR2 ANQGSEA.

The genes are TRBV27 and TRBJ1-2, with 7 positions matching TRBD1. CDR3 length: 13 amino acids. Looked up from germline, CDR1 is MNHEY and CDR2 is SMNVEV (reference sequence). J lost 3 bases, V lost 4 bases, and 2 bases had no gene match. The CDR3 region is CASSSGTDYGYTF. In DNA form, the CDR3 reads TGTGCCAGCAGTTCCGGGACAGACTATGGCTACACCTTC.

This clone has just a few counts. This chain connects TRBV5-1 to TRBJ2-1; the match to TRBD2 covers 8 bases. Germline CDR1 is SGHRS and CDR2 is YFSETQ. This CDR3 has 17 amino acids. V lost 0 bases, J lost 0 bases, and 5 bases stayed unmatched. This chain's CDR3 is CASSLAGSGSSYNEQFF. The DNA of the CDR3 is TGCGCCAGCAGCTTGGCCGGGAGCGGGAGCTCCTACAATGAGCAGTTCTTC.

The chain combines TRBV19 with TRBJ2-3, with 10 bases lining up with TRBD2. This CDR3 region has 16 residues. The trim removed 6 bases at V and 3 bases at J, leaving 9 bases unmatched. Germline-derived CDR1 and CDR2 are LNHDA and SQIVND (reference sequence). The CDR3 is CASSPLAGHRTDTQYF. Here the CDR3 DNA reads TGTGCCAGTAGCCCACTAGCGGGGCATAGAACAGATACGCAGTATTTT.

This sequence joins TRBV13 and TRBJ2-7, with D tentatively TRBD1 (6 bases). V was clipped by 5 bases and J by 5 bases, with 13 bases between them. Germline V CDR1 and CDR2: PRHDT, FYEKMQ (reference sequence). This CDR3 comprises 13 residues. Written as DNA, the CDR3 is TGTGCCAGCAGCCCAAGACAGGCCCACGAGCAGTACTTC. This sequence encodes CASSPRQAHEQYF.

This clone appeared once. V and J are TRBV6-1 and TRBJ1-2, with D perhaps matching TRBD1 (5 bases). The V end was cut by 0 bases, the J end by 6 bases, with 11 bases between. CDR3 length equals 14 residues. Per the germline V gene, CDR1 is MNHNS and CDR2 is SASEGT. In DNA, the CDR3 is TGTGCCAGCAGTGAAGCGGCAGGGAGGAATGGCTACACCTTC. It specifies CASSEAAGRNGYTF.

V usage is TRBV18 and J usage is TRBJ2-1; D perhaps matches TRBD2 (5 bases). CDR3 length: 16 residues. Trimming stripped 4 bases from V and 1 base from J, with 14 bases between. The germline V gene encodes CDR1 KGHSH and CDR2 LQKENI. The DNA for the CDR3 is TGTGCCAGCTCACAAAGATCCGGGGTTTCCTACAATGAGCAGTTCTTC. As protein: CASSQRSGVSYNEQFF.

DNA of the CDR3: TGTGCCAGCAGCTCTACCCCCGGGACAGGGTATGAAAAACTGTTTTTT. Protein: CASSSTPGTGYEKLFF. The chain links TRBV7-2 to TRBJ1-4, with 9 bases identical to TRBD1. The CDR3 runs to 16 residues. J gave up 6 bases and V 4 bases, and 9 bases lay outside the gene matches. Looked up from germline, CDR1 is SGHTA and CDR2 is FQGNSA.